The 24 T cell receptor beta chains reported below all come from one sample, sequenced in a study of T cells in tuberculosis. Using immunoSEQ multiplex PCR, the repertoire was profiled, and TCRdb retains in-frame clones only, with some absent. Among about 49,000 clones listed, 90% to 95% were seen once. Noted time point: new active TB diagnosis, blood taken before or within 7 days of starting treatment. The sequenced sample was PBMCs, obtained at tuberculosis diagnosis. These receptors all come from an adult with tuberculosis.

The chain recombines TRBV5-1 with TRBJ2-3; weak D call: TRBD2 (6 bases). Germline CDR1 SGHRS, CDR2 YFSETQ. V was pared by 0 bases and J by 4 bases, with 9 bases between. The CDR3 sequence is 14 residues long. In DNA form, the CDR3 reads TGCGCCAGCAGCTTGGGCGGGAACGCAGATACGCAGTATTTT. It yields the protein CASSLGGNADTQYF. The full variable domain, its missing parts supplied by reference TRBV5-1 and TRBJ2-3, is KAGVTQTPRYLIKTRGQQVTLSCSPISGHRSVSWYQQTPGQGLQFLFEYFSETQRNKGNFPGRFSGRQFSNSRSEMNVSTLELGDSALYLCASSLGGNADTQYFGPGTRLTVL.

The J gene is TRBJ2-7, the V gene TRBV7-6; 8 bases fit TRBD1. CDR3 length: 14 residues. CDR1 and CDR2 (germline): SGHVS, FNYEAQ. Unmatched junction bases numbered 5, after V lost 5 bases and J lost 2 bases. In DNA form, the CDR3 reads TGTGCCAGCAGCGAAGCAGGGGGCCCCTACGAGCAGTACTTC. It yields the protein CASSEAGGPYEQYF.

This clone was seen a single time. This rearrangement joins TRBV7-2 to TRBJ2-3, with unresolved D. With 4 bases removed from V and 2 bases from J, the gap between germline ends came to 7 bases. This CDR3 comprises 13 residues. Looked up from germline, CDR1 is SGHTA and CDR2 is FQGNSA. CDR3 in DNA: TGTGCCAGCAGCTCCGAGAACACAGATACGCAGTATTTT. Translated: CASSSENTDTQYF. Complete variable domain (other parts from reference TRBV7-2 and TRBJ2-3): GAGVSQSPSNKVTEKGKDVELRCDPISGHTALYWYRQSLGQGLEFLIYFQGNSAPDKSGLPSDRFSAERTGGSVSTLTIQRTQQEDSAVYLCASSSENTDTQYFGPGTRLTVL.

This chain joins TRBV30 and TRBJ2-5, with D possibly matching TRBD2 (6 bases). With 5 bases removed from V and 7 bases from J, the gap between germline ends came to 20 bases. The length of the CDR3 is 14 residues. Germline values: CDR1 GTSNPN, CDR2 SVGIG (reference sequence). Here the CDR3 reads CAWAPQTSVGTQYF. As DNA, the CDR3 is TGTGCCTGGGCCCCTCAGACTAGTGTTGGGACCCAGTACTTC.

The V gene is TRBV6-6, the J gene TRBJ2-7; 7 bases are shared with TRBD1. V shed 4 bases and J 0 bases; nucleotides not matched to a gene: 9. In germline, CDR1 is MNHNY, CDR2 SVGAGI (reference sequence). The CDR3 is 16 amino acids. The CDR3 DNA sequence: TGTGCCAGCAGTTCGCCCGACAGGGAGAACTCCTACGAGCAGTACTTC. Translation gives CASSSPDRENSYEQYF.

V gene TRBV5-1 combines with J gene TRBJ2-7, with D possibly TRBD2 on 5 matching bases. The length of the CDR3 is 15 residues. Trimming shortened V by 0 bases and J by 0 bases, and 10 bases separated the two germline ends. Germline V gene sequence: CDR1 SGHRS, CDR2 YFSETQ. In DNA, the CDR3 is TGCGCCAGCAGCTTGGAGACGGGGTCCTCCTACGAGCAGTACTTC. Amino acids: CASSLETGSSYEQYF.

The chain links TRBV6-5 to TRBJ2-5; D is possibly TRBD2 (6 bases). CDR3 length: 14 amino acids. Per the germline V gene, CDR1 is MNHEY and CDR2 is SVGAGI. V was shortened by 5 bases and J by 4 bases, with 14 bases between the two germline ends. Here the CDR3 DNA reads TGTGCCAGCAGTCCCCCCGGGGGTGTAGAGACCCAGTACTTC. Protein product: CASSPPGGVETQYF.

The chain joins TRBV27 to TRBJ2-5; TRBD2 is a possible D gene (5 bases). CDR1 is MNHEY and CDR2 is SMNVEV in the germline V gene (reference sequence). V was trimmed by 5 bases and J by 5 bases, leaving 18 bases between them. CDR3 length equals 15 residues. The CDR3 is CASSTKLGRSETQYF. The DNA of the CDR3 is TGTGCCAGCAGTACTAAACTAGGGCGATCGGAGACCCAGTACTTC.

The rearrangement links TRBV6-5 to TRBJ1-2; D ambiguous. V was cut by 6 bases and J by 6 bases, with 20 bases left in between. The length of the CDR3 is 15 residues. Germline V gene sequence: CDR1 MNHEY, CDR2 SVGAGI. This chain's CDR3 is CASSPDGPGSDGYTF. CDR3 nucleotides: TGTGCCAGCAGCCCCGACGGTCCGGGTAGCGATGGCTACACCTTC.

This clone was observed a single time. This chain joins TRBV9 and TRBJ2-2; 7 bases line up with TRBD1. The germline V gene encodes CDR1 SGDLS and CDR2 YYNGEE. V shed 3 bases and J 0 bases; nucleotides not matched to a gene: 2. This CDR3 region has 15 residues. CDR3 loop: CASSAGQANTGELFF. The CDR3 DNA reads TGTGCCAGCAGCGCCGGACAGGCGAACACCGGGGAGCTGTTTTTT.

The genes are TRBV5-6 and TRBJ2-6, with 10 bases aligning to TRBD1. CDR1 is SGHDT, CDR2 YYEEEE, per germline. The CDR3 runs 16 residues. Trimming removed 9 bases from V and 0 bases from J; junction bases left unmatched: 6. The CDR3 protein is CATRDRGLSGANVLTF. CDR3 bases: TGTGCCACCCGGGACAGGGGACTCTCTGGGGCCAACGTCCTGACTTTC.

The chain combines TRBV19 with TRBJ1-1; the D gene is possibly TRBD1 (5 bases). The CDR3 runs 16 residues. Germline CDR1 and CDR2: LNHDA and SQIVND (reference sequence). Trimming stripped 10 bases from V and 2 bases from J, with 23 bases between. This chain's CDR3 is CATSGRTRGGNTEAFF. The CDR3 DNA sequence: TGTGCCACCTCAGGCCGCACTAGGGGAGGAAACACTGAAGCTTTCTTT.

The chain is built from TRBV15 and TRBJ2-1; TRBD2 agrees at 9 bases. The CDR3 loop spans 15 amino acids. Germline V gene data show CDR1 as LNHNV and CDR2 as YYDKDF (reference sequence). The J segment lost 5 bases and the V segment lost 6 bases, leaving 8 bases of the junction unmatched. CDR3 nucleotides: TGTGCCACCAGTCTAGAGCGGGAGGCCCACAATGAGCAGTTCTTC. Protein product: CATSLEREAHNEQFF.

The rearrangement joins TRBV19 to TRBJ1-5; a possible D gene is TRBD1 (6 bases). Germline CDR1 is LNHDA and CDR2 is SQIVND (reference sequence). This CDR3 comprises 16 residues. V was trimmed by 7 bases and J by 4 bases, leaving 20 bases between them. The CDR3 bases are TGTGCCAGTACCTCCCCCGCCAGGGGAGGGAATCAGCCCCAGCATTTT. Its protein is CASTSPARGGNQPQHF.

This chain uses TRBV6-5 with TRBJ2-1; 8 bases map to TRBD1. The CDR3 totals 14 residues. V lost 2 bases to trimming and J lost 6 bases; unmatched junction nucleotides: 3. Germline V CDR1 and CDR2: MNHEY, SVGAGI. The CDR3 region is CASSYGDRFNEQFF. CDR3 bases: TGTGCCAGCAGTTACGGGGACAGGTTCAATGAGCAGTTCTTC.

The chain links TRBV19 to TRBJ1-2; TRBD1 is a possible D gene (5 bases). The V end was cut by 3 bases, the J end by 4 bases, with 9 bases between. CDR3 length: 13 residues. The V gene's germline CDR1 is LNHDA and CDR2 SQIVND (reference sequence). CDR3: CASSIRQTYGYTF. CDR3 DNA sequence: TGTGCCAGTAGTATCCGACAGACCTATGGCTACACCTTC.

The gene calls are TRBV18 and TRBJ1-1, with 9 nucleotides matching TRBD1. The length of the CDR3 is 14 residues. After removal of 1 base from V and 7 bases from J, the junction contained 4 bases not matched to a gene. Germline V gene lookup returns CDR1 KGHSH and CDR2 LQKENI. The CDR3 DNA sequence: TGTGCCAGCTCACCACGGACAGGGGCGGATGAAGCTTTCTTT. This translates into CASSPRTGADEAFF.

The genes are TRBV7-8 and TRBJ2-1; D call uncertain. Trimming took 5 bases from V and 8 from J, leaving 16 bases between them. The CDR3 runs 14 residues. Germline V gene data show CDR1 as SGHVS and CDR2 as FQNEAQ. CDR3 region: CASSPAAKGHEQFF. CDR3 coding DNA: TGTGCCAGCAGCCCGGCGGCGAAAGGCCATGAGCAGTTCTTC.

The chain links TRBV14 to TRBJ1-2; perhaps TRBD1 as D (5 bases). Trimming removed 3 bases from V and 8 bases from J, with 25 bases in between. Germline V gene data show CDR1 as SGHDN and CDR2 as FVKESK. The CDR3 runs to 17 residues. In nucleotides, the CDR3 is TGTGCCAGCAGCCAGTCGGCGGGACGGCGCACCAGTAGGGGCTACACCTTC. As protein: CASSQSAGRRTSRGYTF.

This clone was recorded only once. V and J are TRBV28 and TRBJ2-7; weak D call: TRBD2 (5 bases). The CDR3 runs 13 residues. Germline-derived CDR1 and CDR2 are MDHEN and SYDVKM. The V gene lost 4 bases and the J gene lost 5 bases, with 12 bases spanning the gap. The CDR3 reads CASSYGVPNEQYF. The CDR3 DNA is TGTGCCAGCAGTTACGGGGTACCGAACGAGCAGTACTTC.

This clone came up once. V usage is TRBV7-2 and J usage is TRBJ2-7; D unresolved. There are 15 residues in the CDR3. Germline V gene data show CDR1 as SGHTA and CDR2 as FQGNSA. V was shortened by 2 bases and J by 0 bases, with 11 bases between the two germline ends. DNA of the CDR3: TGTGCCAGCAGCTTAAGTCACGCGAGCTCCTACGAGCAGTACTTC. This gives the protein CASSLSHASSYEQYF.

CDR3: CATSRKTGGDEQYF. CDR3 DNA sequence: TGTGCCACCAGCAGGAAGACAGGGGGTGACGAGCAGTACTTC. V usage is TRBV15 and J usage is TRBJ2-7, with 9 bases fitting TRBD1. V was clipped by 3 bases and J by 5 bases; unmatched bases: 5. CDR3 length: 14 residues. Germline V gene lookup returns CDR1 LNHNV and CDR2 YYDKDF (reference sequence).

The chain couples TRBV10-3 to TRBJ2-4, with D perhaps TRBD2 (5 bases). The germline V gene has CDR1 ENHRY and CDR2 SYGVKD. The CDR3 is 15 residues long. V lost 0 bases, J lost 0 bases, and 6 bases lay in between. In nucleotides, the CDR3 is TGTGCCATCAGTGAGTCAGAGGGAGCCAAAAACATTCAGTACTTC. Translation: CAISESEGAKNIQYF.

The V and J genes are TRBV7-2 and TRBJ2-7; maybe TRBD1 (5 bases). CDR1 and CDR2 (germline): SGHTA, FQGNSA. The V gene lost 11 bases and the J gene lost 0 bases, with 20 bases spanning the gap. This CDR3 has 15 amino acids. CDR3 residues: CASRERLFPSYEQYF. CDR3 bases: TGTGCCTCCAGGGAAAGACTTTTCCCCTCCTACGAGCAGTACTTC.